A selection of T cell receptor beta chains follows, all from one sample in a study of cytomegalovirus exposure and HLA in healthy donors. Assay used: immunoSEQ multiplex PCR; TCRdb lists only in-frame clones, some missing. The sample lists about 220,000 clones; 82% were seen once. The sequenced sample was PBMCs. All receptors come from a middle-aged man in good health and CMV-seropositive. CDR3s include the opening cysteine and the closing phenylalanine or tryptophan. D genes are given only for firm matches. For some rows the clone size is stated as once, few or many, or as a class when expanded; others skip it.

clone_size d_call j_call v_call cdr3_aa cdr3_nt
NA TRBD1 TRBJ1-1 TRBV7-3 CASSQRTGAEAFF TGTGCCAGCAGCCAACGAACAGGGGCTGAAGCTTTCTTT
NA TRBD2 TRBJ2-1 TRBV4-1 CASSQTGTTYNEQFF TGCGCCAGCAGCCAGACCGGGACTACCTACAATGAGCAGTTCTTC
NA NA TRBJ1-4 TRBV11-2 CASSSGFPGGKLFF TGTGCCAGCAGCTCGGGGTTCCCCGGGGGAAAACTGTTTTTT
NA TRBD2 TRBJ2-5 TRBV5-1 CASSFGLALETQYF TGCGCCAGCAGCTTTGGACTAGCGTTAGAGACCCAGTACTTC
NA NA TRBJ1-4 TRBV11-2 CASSFPNEKLFF TGTGCCAGCAGCTTCCCGAATGAAAAACTGTTTTTT
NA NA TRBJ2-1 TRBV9 CASSVRDSSISEQFF TGTGCCAGCAGCGTCCGGGACTCTAGCATTAGTGAGCAGTTCTTC
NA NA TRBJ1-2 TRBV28 CASSFGGTRANYGYTF TGTGCCAGCAGTTTTGGAGGGACCCGAGCTAACTATGGCTACACCTTC
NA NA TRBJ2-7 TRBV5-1 CASGQDGAYEQYF TGCGCCAGCGGGCAAGACGGCGCCTACGAGCAGTACTTC
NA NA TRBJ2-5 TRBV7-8 CASSLFTFQETQYF TGTGCCAGCAGCTTGTTTACATTCCAAGAGACCCAGTACTTC
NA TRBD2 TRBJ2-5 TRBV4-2 CASSQDPVAGGETQYF TGTGCCAGCAGCCAAGATCCGGTTGCGGGAGGAGAGACCCAGTACTTC
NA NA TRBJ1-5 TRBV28 CASSSRTSGQPQHF TGTGCCAGCAGTTCGAGGACATCGGGTCAGCCCCAGCATTTT
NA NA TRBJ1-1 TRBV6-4 CASSEGTWNTEAFF TGTGCCAGCAGTGAGGGGACTTGGAACACTGAAGCTTTCTTT
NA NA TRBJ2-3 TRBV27 CASSFTQTYTDTQYF TGTGCCAGCAGTTTTACACAGACATACACAGATACGCAGTATTTT
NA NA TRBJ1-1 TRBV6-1 CASSEGHSANTEAFF TGTGCCAGCAGTGAAGGACACTCGGCGAACACTGAAGCTTTCTTT
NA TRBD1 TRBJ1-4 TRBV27 CASCRDRGEKLFF TGTGCCAGTTGCCGGGACAGGGGTGAAAAACTGTTTTTT
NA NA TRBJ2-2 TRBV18 CASSPRQANTGELFF TGTGCCAGCTCACCAAGACAGGCGAACACCGGGGAGCTGTTTTTT
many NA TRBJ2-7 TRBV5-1 CASSLGQGGYYEQYF TGTGCCAGCAGCTTGGGCCAGGGAGGCTACTACGAGCAGTACTTC
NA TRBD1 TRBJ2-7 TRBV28 CASSLARGSYEQYF TGTGCCAGCAGTTTAGCCAGGGGGTCCTACGAGCAGTACTTC
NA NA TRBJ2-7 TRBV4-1 CASSQVEGLGNEQYF TGCGCCAGCAGCCAAGTCGAAGGACTCGGGAACGAGCAGTACTTC
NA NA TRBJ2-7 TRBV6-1 CASSEGRTYEQYF TGTGCCAGCAGTGAGGGCAGAACCTACGAGCAGTACTTC
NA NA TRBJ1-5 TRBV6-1 CATEQMGNQPQHF TGTGCCACGGAACAGATGGGCAATCAGCCCCAGCATTTT
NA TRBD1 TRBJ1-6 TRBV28 CASSSWTGERSPLHF TGTGCCAGCAGTTCCTGGACAGGGGAGCGCTCACCCCTCCACTTT
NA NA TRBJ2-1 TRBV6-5 CASRPPLGNEQFF TGTGCCAGCAGGCCGCCCCTAGGAAATGAGCAGTTCTTC
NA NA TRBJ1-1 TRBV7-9 CASSLGSDRLMNTEAFF TGTGCCAGCAGCTTAGGGTCTGACAGGCTAATGAACACTGAAGCTTTCTTT
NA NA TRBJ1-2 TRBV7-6 CASTPQGTDGYTF TGTGCCAGCACCCCTCAGGGAACGGATGGCTACACCTTC
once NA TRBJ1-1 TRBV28 CASQVTTGINTEAFF TGTGCCAGTCAAGTAACTACAGGGATAAACACTGAAGCTTTCTTT
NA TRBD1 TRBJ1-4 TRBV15 CATSRGQGALPGTNEKLFF TGTGCCACCAGCAGAGGACAGGGGGCCTTGCCTGGCACTAATGAAAAACTGTTTTTT
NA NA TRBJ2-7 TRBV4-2 CASSQGPRTHTEQYF TGTGCCAGCAGCCAAGGCCCCAGGACTCACACGGAGCAGTACTTC
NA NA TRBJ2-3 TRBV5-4 CASSLGGGLADTQYF TGTGCCAGCAGCTTGGGTGGGGGACTGGCAGATACGCAGTATTTT
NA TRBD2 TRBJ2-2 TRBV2 CASRLAGGNTGELFF TGTGCCAGCAGATTAGCGGGAGGGAACACCGGGGAGCTGTTTTTT
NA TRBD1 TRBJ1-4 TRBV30 CAWSYGQGNEKLFF TGTGCCTGGAGCTACGGACAGGGGAATGAAAAACTGTTTTTT
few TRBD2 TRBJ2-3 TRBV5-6 CASSYGLAGTDTQYF TGTGCCAGCAGCTATGGACTAGCGGGCACAGATACGCAGTATTTT
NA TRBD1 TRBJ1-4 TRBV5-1 CASSLAGGQLNEKLFF TGCGCCAGCAGCTTGGCCGGGGGACAGCTTAATGAAAAACTGTTTTTT
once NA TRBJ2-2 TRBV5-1 CASSFGQGTGELFF TGCGCCAGCAGCTTTGGTCAGGGGACCGGGGAGCTGTTTTTT
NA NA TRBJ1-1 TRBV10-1 CASSVYRDTATEAFF TGCGCCAGCAGCGTCTATCGCGACACAGCCACTGAAGCTTTCTTT
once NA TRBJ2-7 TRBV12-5 CASGLGSGPTREQYF TGTGCTAGTGGTTTGGGGAGCGGGCCCACCCGGGAGCAGTACTTC
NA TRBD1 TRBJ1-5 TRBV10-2 CASSESGGTGGPPQHF TGCGCCAGCAGTGAGTCAGGGGGTACAGGGGGCCCGCCCCAGCATTTT
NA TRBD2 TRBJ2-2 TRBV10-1 CASSVGTSGTGELFF TGCGCCAGCAGTGTTGGGACTAGCGGCACCGGGGAGCTGTTTTTT
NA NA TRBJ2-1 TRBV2 CASKLDLDYNEQFF TGTGCCAGCAAGCTAGATTTGGACTACAATGAGCAGTTCTTC
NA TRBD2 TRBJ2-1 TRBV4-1 CASSQDLAGAYNEQFF TGCGCCAGCAGCCAAGATCTAGCGGGAGCCTACAATGAGCAGTTCTTC
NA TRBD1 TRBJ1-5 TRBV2 CASRGTGSNQPQHF TGTGCCAGCAGGGGGACAGGGAGCAATCAGCCCCAGCATTTT
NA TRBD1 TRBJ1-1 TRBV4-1 CASRGRGQGVGNTEAFF TGCGCCAGCAGAGGGAGGGGACAGGGGGTTGGGAACACTGAAGCTTTCTTT
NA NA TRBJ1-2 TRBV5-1 CASSEGGPAYGYTF TGCGCCAGCTCCGAGGGGGGGCCCGCTTATGGCTACACCTTC
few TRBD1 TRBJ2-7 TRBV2 CASRYRGARSYEQYF TGTGCCAGCAGATACAGGGGGGCCCGCTCCTACGAGCAGTACTTC
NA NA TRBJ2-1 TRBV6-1 CASSGPRVNEQFF TGTGCCAGCAGTGGTCCCAGGGTCAATGAGCAGTTCTTC